This T cell receptor beta chain is from a study of blood T cell repertoires in COVID-19 (TCRdb year 2020). Study-wide context: The collaborator samples originated in the United States, Italy and Spain and spanned the acute and convalescent phases of COVID-19. Sample metadata almost always included a de-identified subject ID, COVID-19 status, age in years and sex. The samples were drawn from the first 160 participants of the ongoing ImmuneRACE study and from over 950 subjects provided by 6 global collaborators. The repertoires were released in a freely available public database meant as a resource for research on the immune response to SARS-CoV-2. Where HLA class I and class II types were available, the types were taken from metadata supplied by the sample provider, not from assay-based typing. The material from the prospective study consisted of cDNA or gDNA derived from T cells, B-cell-depleted T cells, or PBMCs. Deeply sampled blood TCRbeta repertoires from subjects exposed to, actively infected with, or recovered from COVID-19 were included in the dataset. General study outcomes and caveats: Clinical and demographic metadata were provided uncurated, with the amount varying by source and participant.

Points on this clone: The antigen this receptor binds is unknown. Within one base of it there is no much larger clone, and no base qualities were kept.

One collaborating source in Seattle enrolled patients while the patients were actively infected and followed the patients over time throughout the course of disease. Whole blood was collected in K2EDTA tubes by collaborating institutions according to the institutions' own protocols. For TCRbeta analysis, collaborator samples were shipped as frozen whole blood, as isolated PBMCs, or as DNA extracted from either sample type. CDR1 and CDR2, looked up from the germline V gene, are SGHDN and FVKESK. The CDR3 measures 19 amino acids from cysteine to phenylalanine. Only the CDR3 part of the read is kept: 57 bases, read in frame from the first base. At the junction V is shortened by 3 bases and J by 7 bases; bases outside the gene matches: 17. TCRbeta CDR3 regions were amplified from genomic DNA using the immunoSEQ Assay, a bias-controlled multiplex PCR. The authors processed their data as follows. Within the assay, amplification of reference gene primers was used to estimate how many nucleated cells each sample contained. To quantify the absolute abundance of each unique TCRbeta CDR3 rearrangement, sequence reads were collapsed and filtered. For each sample, productive Simpson clonality was calculated by taking the square root of Simpson's diversity index across productive rearrangements. TCRdb obtained this table from immuneACCESS and retained in-frame rearrangements with V and J assigned. These tables miss some clones; where compared with another copy, unresolved V genes account for less than half of the shortfall, and the remainder is unexplained. Clone size and V and J calls were adopted from that table, with D and trimming inferred from the DNA. The sample table shows about 220,000 clones, and approximately 78% are seen once. Roughly 8.2% of the sample is taken by the ten largest.

This sequence originates from a woman older than 75 with COVID-19, enrolled during active disease. The receptor chain draws on TRBV14 and TRBJ1-6, with TRBD1 identical over 8 junction bases. Input material: peripheral blood. The CDR3 region: CASSQRQGHGLPINSPLHF. The bases read TGTGCCAGCAGCCAGAGACAGGGGCACGGGTTACCCATAAATTCACCCCTCCACTTT.